This TCR beta chain was obtained from a study of T cells in tumors after PD-1 blockade. Study background: Mean per blood sample: 95,000 to 130,000 templates (roughly 21,000-270,000), approximately 40,000 unique clonotypes. Whole-study results and caveats: Blood contained about 43% of the tumor's TCR clonotypes.

J lost 3 bases, V lost 2 bases, and 9 bases had no gene match. This CDR3 contains 17 residues. CDR1 MNHEY and CDR2 SVGEGT come from the germline V gene. Worth noting for this clone: Its target is not known.

Sequenced by immunoSEQ multiplex PCR; TCRdb stores in-frame clones only, minus some. The sample gives tens of thousands of clones, roughly 77% of which show up once; 10% to 15% is in the top ten. V usage is TRBV6-2 or TRBV6-3 and J usage is TRBJ1-5, with TRBD1 matching 8 bases. This sequence originates from a human donor with basal cell carcinoma. The sample in question was PBMCs, obtained before anti-PD-1 treatment. The CDR3: CASSYLPRTGSNQPQHF. The DNA for the CDR3 is TGTGCCAGCAGTTACCTCCCCCGGACAGGGTCCAATCAGCCCCAGCATTTT.